This T cell receptor (beta chain) was observed in a study of blood T cells in healthy people across ages. A second PCR, run for roughly 7 to 11 cycles, used a sample-barcoded 5' primer plus a J-beta primer mix. MiXCR was run by TCRdb on the 5' RACE reads, yielding one entry per CDR3 protein. The data show some 860,000 distinct CDR3 sequences, with approximately 60% seen just once and around a quarter held by the top ten. This clonotype has only one observation. All donors came from Russia, were Caucasian and healthy, and spanned ages roughly 6 to 95. The study isolated at least 6.5 million PBMCs from each sample. This TCR was recovered from a man aged 35 to 55 in good health. The sample consisted of blood.

The CDR3 loop is CASSKGVRVGNGYTF. The CDR3, as DNA: TGTGCCAGCAGCAAAGGAGTTAGGGTTGGGAATGGCTACACCTTC. V and J are TRBV21-1 and TRBJ1-2. TRBV21-1 is tagged as a pseudogene. This CDR3 is built from 15 residues.